Sequencing of this T cell receptor (beta chain) was carried out in a study of T cell changes during pregnancy in multiple sclerosis. This CDR3 contains 16 residues. Deletions cut 0 bases from V and 0 bases from J, with 10 bases between. Germline CDR1 and CDR2: SGHRS and YFSETQ. Assay: immunoSEQ multiplex PCR; the TCRdb copy retains only in-frame clones and omits some. Of 50,000 to 70,000 clones in the sample, roughly 91% were seen once. This clone was counted only a few times. The receptor was derived from a female donor in good health, enrolled as a control in a pregnancy study. J is TRBJ2-1 and V is TRBV5-1; D not resolved. This material consisted of peripheral blood, taken after pregnancy. In DNA form, the CDR3 reads TGCGCCAGCAGCTTGGCCGCAGCGAGCTCCTACAATGAGCAGTTCTTC. Residues: CASSLAAASSYNEQFF.